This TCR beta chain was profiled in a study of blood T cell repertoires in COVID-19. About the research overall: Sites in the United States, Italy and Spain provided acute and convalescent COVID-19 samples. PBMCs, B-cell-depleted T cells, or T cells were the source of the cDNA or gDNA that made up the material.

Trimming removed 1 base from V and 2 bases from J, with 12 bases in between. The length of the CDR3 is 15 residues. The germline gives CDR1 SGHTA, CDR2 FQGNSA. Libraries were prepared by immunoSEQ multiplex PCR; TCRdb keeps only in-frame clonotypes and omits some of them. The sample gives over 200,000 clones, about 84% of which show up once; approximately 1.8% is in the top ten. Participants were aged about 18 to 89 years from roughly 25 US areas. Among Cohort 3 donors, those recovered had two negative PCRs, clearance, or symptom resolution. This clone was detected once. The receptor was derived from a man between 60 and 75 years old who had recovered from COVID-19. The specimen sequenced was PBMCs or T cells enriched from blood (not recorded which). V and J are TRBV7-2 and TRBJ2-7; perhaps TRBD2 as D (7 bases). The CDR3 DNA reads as TGTGCCAGCAGCTTAGTAGGGGGGGTCACCTACGAGCAGTACTTC. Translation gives CASSLVGGVTYEQYF.